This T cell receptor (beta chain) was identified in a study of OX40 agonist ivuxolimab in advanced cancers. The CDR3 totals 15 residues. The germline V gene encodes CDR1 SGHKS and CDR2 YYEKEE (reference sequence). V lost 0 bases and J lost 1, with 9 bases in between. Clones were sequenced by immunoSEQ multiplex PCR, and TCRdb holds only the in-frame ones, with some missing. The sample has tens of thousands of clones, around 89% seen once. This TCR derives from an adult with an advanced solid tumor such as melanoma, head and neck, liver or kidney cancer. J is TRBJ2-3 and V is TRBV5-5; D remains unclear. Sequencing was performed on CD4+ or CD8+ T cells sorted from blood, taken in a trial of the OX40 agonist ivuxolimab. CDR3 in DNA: TGTGCCAGCAGCTTGGGAGGACGGCGCACAGATACGCAGTATTTT. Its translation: CASSLGGRRTDTQYF.